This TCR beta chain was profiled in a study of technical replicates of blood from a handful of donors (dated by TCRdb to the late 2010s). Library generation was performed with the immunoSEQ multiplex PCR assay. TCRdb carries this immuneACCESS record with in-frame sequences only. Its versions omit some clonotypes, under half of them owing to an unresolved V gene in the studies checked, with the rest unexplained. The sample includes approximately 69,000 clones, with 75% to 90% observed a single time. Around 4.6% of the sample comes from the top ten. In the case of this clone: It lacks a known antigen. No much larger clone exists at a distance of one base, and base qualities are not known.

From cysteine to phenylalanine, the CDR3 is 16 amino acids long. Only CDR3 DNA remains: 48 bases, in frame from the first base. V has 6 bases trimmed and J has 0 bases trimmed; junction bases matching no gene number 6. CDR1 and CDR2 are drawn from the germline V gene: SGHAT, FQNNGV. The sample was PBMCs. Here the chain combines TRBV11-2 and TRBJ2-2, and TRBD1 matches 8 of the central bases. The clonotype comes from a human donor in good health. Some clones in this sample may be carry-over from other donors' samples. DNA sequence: TGTGCCAGCAGACCACCGGGACAGGCGAACACCGGGGAGCTGTTTTTT. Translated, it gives CASRPPGQANTGELFF. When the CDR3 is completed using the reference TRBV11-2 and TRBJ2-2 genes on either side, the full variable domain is EAGVAQSPRYKIIEKRQSVAFWCNPISGHATLYWYQQILGQGPKLLIQFQNNGVVDDSQLPKDRFSAERLKGVDSTLKIQPAKLEDSAVYLCASRPPGQANTGELFFGEGSRLTVL.